This TCR beta chain was identified in a study of shared clonotypes between healthy human individuals. Study overall: Ranging from 18 to 49 in age, donors were a couple of women and three men.

Germline V CDR1 and CDR2: MDHEN, SYDVKM. Deletions cut 6 bases from V and 0 bases from J, with 17 bases between. The length of the CDR3 is 17 residues. Some clones are missing from TCRdb's copy, which holds only in-frame ones; the method was immunoSEQ multiplex PCR. In the table there are 2 million to 3 million clones, 93% of which are singletons. The sequence was collected from a man younger than 35 in good health. Some clones in this sample may be carry-over from other donors' samples. The sample consisted of naive CD4+ T cells from PBMCs. Stated subset: CD45RA+ positively selected. The V call is TRBV28, the J call TRBJ1-4, with D maybe TRBD1 (5 bases). The chain's CDR3 is CASSDPLGASTNEKLFF. DNA for the CDR3: TGTGCCAGCAGCGACCCCCTCGGGGCATCAACTAATGAAAAACTGTTTTTT.